Following are 30 T cell receptor beta chains from one sample sequenced in a study of T-cell memory formation after mild COVID-19. One entry per CDR3 protein results from TCRdb running MiXCR on the 5' RACE reads. This sample has a few hundred thousand distinct CDR3 sequences, with about 23% found just once. The sequenced sample was PBMCs or a T cell subset sorted from them (not recorded which). The receptors here all came from an adult woman who had mild COVID-19 (a few samples of this study predate the infection). Cell type and time point are not known.

The table lists this clonotype with a few counts. The V gene is TRBV7-9, the J gene TRBJ2-7; D is ambiguous. The V gene's germline CDR1 is SEHNR and CDR2 FQNEAQ (reference sequence). The germline V and J ends were trimmed by 2 bases and 12 bases, with 14 bases remaining between them. The CDR3 is made up of 12 amino acids. CDR3: CASSLSSRARYF. The CDR3 region has the DNA TGTGCCAGCAGCTTATCGTCCCGGGCACGGTACTTC. The complete variable domain, with remaining parts taken from reference TRBV7-9 and TRBJ2-7, reads DTGVSQNPRHKITKRGQNVTFRCDPISEHNRLYWYRQTLGQGPEFLTYFQNEAQLEKSRLLSDRFSAERPKGSFSTLEIQRTEQGDSAMYLCASSLSSRARYFGPGTRLTVT.

The J gene is TRBJ2-7, the V gene TRBV5-6; the D call may be TRBD1 or TRBD2 (5 bases each). The CDR3 is 12 amino acids. V was pared by 5 bases and J by 8 bases, with 14 bases between. The germline CDR1 and CDR2 sequences are SGHDT and YYEEEE. The CDR3 DNA sequence: TGTGCCAGCAGTTGGGACGCTAGCAAGCAGTACTTC. This gives the protein CASSWDASKQYF.

This chain joins TRBV11-2 and TRBJ1-4; the D is unclear. This CDR3 has 16 amino acids. CDR1 and CDR2 from the germline V gene are SGHAT and FQNNGV. V lost 5 bases to trimming and J lost 5 bases, with 18 bases between them. CDR3 sequence (DNA): TGTGCCAGCAGCCGGATCAGAGGCCCCGGCAATGAAAAACTGTTTTTT. It yields the protein CASSRIRGPGNEKLFF.

CDR3 region: CATTPGFYDYEQYF. Here the CDR3 DNA reads TGTGCCACTACTCCGGGTTTTTACGACTACGAGCAGTACTTC. The V gene is TRBV10-3, the J gene TRBJ2-7; no clear D. This CDR3 region has 14 residues. From germline, CDR1 is ENHRY and CDR2 SYGVKD. V was shortened by 10 bases and J by 3 bases, with 19 bases between the two germline ends.

The V call is TRBV7-8, the J call TRBJ2-1; 8 bases match TRBD2. Germline lookup yields CDR1 SGHVS and CDR2 FQNEAQ. V gave up 1 base and J gave up 4 bases; unmatched junction bases: 9. The CDR3 runs to 17 residues. CDR3 region: CASSLVVVTSEYNEQFF. The DNA for the CDR3 is TGTGCCAGCAGCTTAGTTGTGGTGACTAGCGAGTACAATGAGCAGTTCTTC.

This clonotype came up a few times. V usage is TRBV5-5 and J usage is TRBJ2-2; 8 bases align to TRBD2. Unmatched junction bases numbered 9, after V lost 4 bases and J lost 4 bases. Germline-derived CDR1 and CDR2 are SGHKS and YYEKEE (reference sequence). The CDR3 consists of 16 residues. The CDR3 loop reads CASSIQREWVTGELFF. In nucleotides, the CDR3 is TGTGCCAGCAGCATCCAGCGGGAGTGGGTCACCGGGGAGCTGTTTTTT.

V and J are TRBV9 and TRBJ2-1, with D uncertain. Germline assignment: CDR1 SGDLS and CDR2 YYNGEE. The CDR3 loop spans 15 amino acids. The V end was cut by 0 bases, the J end by 1 base, with 8 bases between. CDR3 in amino acids: CASSVGLGSYNEQFF. DNA of the CDR3: TGTGCCAGCAGCGTAGGGCTAGGTTCCTACAATGAGCAGTTCTTC.

This chain links TRBV6-5 with TRBJ1-2; 7 bases are shared with TRBD1. This CDR3 is built from 15 residues. CDR1 is MNHEY, CDR2 SVGAGI, per germline. V was clipped by 7 bases and J by 1 base; unmatched bases: 9. CDR3 residues: CASTPTTGNNYGYTF. The CDR3, as DNA: TGTGCCAGCACCCCGACGACAGGGAATAACTATGGCTACACCTTC.

The chain combines TRBV6-1 with TRBJ1-2, with 7 bases fitting TRBD1. V gave up 2 bases and J gave up 3 bases; unmatched junction bases: 9. The CDR3 runs to 16 residues. Germline values: CDR1 MNHNS, CDR2 SASEGT. The CDR3 here is CASSEFPTGKDYGYTF. CDR3 bases: TGTGCCAGCAGTGAATTCCCGACAGGGAAGGACTATGGCTACACCTTC.

The chain employs TRBV20-1 and TRBJ2-3; TRBD1 aligns across 8 bases. There are 16 residues in the CDR3. Unmatched junction bases numbered 11, after V lost 0 bases and J lost 6 bases. The germline V gene encodes CDR1 DFQATT and CDR2 SNEGSKA (reference sequence). The CDR3 here is CSARDVRQGRGDTQYF. The DNA of the CDR3 is TGCAGTGCTAGAGATGTACGACAGGGGCGCGGGGATACGCAGTATTTT.

This rearrangement joins TRBV14 to TRBJ2-2; perhaps TRBD1 as D (5 bases). The CDR3 consists of 14 residues. The germline gives CDR1 SGHDN, CDR2 FVKESK. The germline V and J ends were trimmed by 1 base and 8 bases, with 11 bases remaining between them. The CDR3 sequence: CASSQVRARGELFF. The CDR3 nucleotides read TGTGCCAGCAGCCAAGTCAGGGCCCGGGGGGAGCTGTTTTTT.

This clonotype was counted at least ten times. One end of the junction does not line up with germline, which may come from a read error. The CDR3, as DNA: TGCGCCAGCAGGTTGGCGACTCAGCACTCCTACAATGAGCAGTTCTTC. Amino acids: CASRLATQHSYNEQFF. The rearrangement joins TRBV5-1 to TRBJ2-1; D is ambiguous. The CDR3 has 16 residues. Germline values: CDR1 SGHRS, CDR2 YFSETQ.

The V call is TRBV5-1, the J call TRBJ2-3; either TRBD1 or TRBD2 may supply D (6 bases each). Germline CDR1 and CDR2: SGHRS and YFSETQ. Trimming left V 10 bases short and J 4 bases short, with 16 bases between. This CDR3 region has 13 residues. CDR3 region: CASRGQGADTQYF. As DNA, the CDR3 is TGCGCCTCCCGGGGGCAGGGCGCAGATACGCAGTATTTT.

This clonotype showed up just a few times. The rearrangement links TRBV5-1 to TRBJ2-7; the match to TRBD2 covers 7 bases. Germline-derived CDR1 and CDR2 are SGHRS and YFSETQ. After removal of 0 bases from V and 2 bases from J, the junction contained 8 bases not matched to a gene. The CDR3 sequence is 16 residues long. CDR3 sequence: CASSLATGGTPYEQYF. The CDR3 coding sequence is TGCGCCAGCAGCTTGGCGACGGGGGGTACCCCCTACGAGCAGTACTTC. Drawing the rest from reference TRBV5-1 and TRBJ2-7, the complete variable domain is KAGVTQTPRYLIKTRGQQVTLSCSPISGHRSVSWYQQTPGQGLQFLFEYFSETQRNKGNFPGRFSGRQFSNSRSEMNVSTLELGDSALYLCASSLATGGTPYEQYFGPGTRLTVT.

The genes are TRBV5-6 and TRBJ2-5; no definite D call. Germline V gene data show CDR1 as SGHDT and CDR2 as YYEEEE. The V end was cut by 3 bases, the J end by 2 bases, with 2 bases between. The CDR3 is made up of 11 amino acids. CDR3 sequence reads: CASSWQETQYF. Written as DNA, the CDR3 is TGTGCCAGCAGCTGGCAAGAGACCCAGTACTTC.

CDR3 sequence reads: CASSPPQEDTIYF. CDR3 bases: TGTGCCAGCAGCCCTCCCCAAGAGGACACCATATATTTT. The chain is built from TRBV7-8 and TRBJ1-3; D not certain. The V end lost 5 bases, the J end lost 8 bases, and 13 bases lay between the germline ends. The CDR3 extends over 13 amino acids. The germline CDR1 and CDR2 sequences are SGHVS and FQNEAQ.

There are a few counts of this clonotype. V gene TRBV7-9 combines with J gene TRBJ2-5; 11 nucleotides align to TRBD2. V lost 4 bases and J lost 1; bases outside the gene matches: 14. Per germline, CDR1 SEHNR and CDR2 FQNEAQ (reference sequence). CDR3 length: 19 amino acids. The CDR3 reads CASSSPGLAARRVQETQYF. CDR3 in DNA: TGTGCCAGCAGCTCACCGGGACTAGCGGCCAGGCGGGTCCAAGAGACCCAGTACTTC.

V gene TRBV11-2 combines with J gene TRBJ2-6; 9 bases are shared with TRBD1. Germline V gene lookup returns CDR1 SGHAT and CDR2 FQNNGV. V gave up 3 bases and J gave up 0 bases; unmatched junction bases: 9. The CDR3 has 19 residues. DNA of the CDR3: TGTGCCAGCAGCTTTTCTAGACAGGGGGGGGCCTCTGGGGCCAACGTCCTGACTTTC. It codes for CASSFSRQGGASGANVLTF.

This chain joins TRBV7-3 and TRBJ2-7; the D call may be TRBD1 or TRBD2 (5 bases each). CDR1 and CDR2 (germline): SGHTA, FQGTGA. The CDR3 has 16 residues. Deletions cut 3 bases from V and 0 bases from J, with 15 bases between. The CDR3 is CASSLGRAQGSYEQYF. The CDR3 DNA reads TGTGCCAGCAGCTTGGGACGGGCGCAGGGCTCCTACGAGCAGTACTTC.

The chain employs TRBV12-3 or TRBV12-4 and TRBJ1-4; possibly TRBD1 for D (6 bases). V lost 5 bases to trimming and J lost 8 bases, with 15 bases between them. The CDR3 is made up of 14 amino acids. CDR3 nucleotide sequence: TGTGCCAGCAGTGAAGAGGGGGTTTTGGAAAAACTGTTTTTT. It is translated as CASSEEGVLEKLFF.

This clonotype was counted many times. The chain links TRBV5-1 to TRBJ2-6; D call uncertain. Trimming left V 4 bases short and J 8 bases short, with 19 bases between. The CDR3 totals 16 residues. CDR1 SGHRS and CDR2 YFSETQ come from the germline V gene. CDR3 in amino acids: CASSGILGISSNVLTF. As DNA, the CDR3 is TGCGCCAGCAGCGGGATTTTGGGAATATCGTCCAACGTCCTGACTTTC.

This clonotype was picked up a small number of times. This rearrangement joins TRBV5-1 to TRBJ2-3; TRBD1 aligns across 8 bases. The junction had 8 bases not matched to a gene; V was cut back by 4 bases and J by 4 bases. Per the germline V gene, CDR1 is SGHRS and CDR2 is YFSETQ. CDR3 length: 15 residues. The CDR3 coding sequence is TGCGCCAGCAGCGTACCACAGGGGGAGGCAGATACGCAGTATTTT. Protein sequence: CASSVPQGEADTQYF. Full variable domain (rest looked up from reference TRBV5-1 and TRBJ2-3): KAGVTQTPRYLIKTRGQQVTLSCSPISGHRSVSWYQQTPGQGLQFLFEYFSETQRNKGNFPGRFSGRQFSNSRSEMNVSTLELGDSALYLCASSVPQGEADTQYFGPGTRLTVL.

This clonotype has at least ten counts. The chain has TRBV5-1 and TRBJ2-3; 7 bases fit TRBD2. The V and J ends lost 5 bases and 0 bases, in that order; junction bases with no gene match: 6. The CDR3 has 15 residues. Germline CDR1 is SGHRS and CDR2 is YFSETQ. The CDR3 DNA is TGCGCCAGCAGTTCGGGACTAACTAGCACAGATACGCAGTATTTT. This gives the protein CASSSGLTSTDTQYF.

The sample holds a few counts of this clonotype. V gene TRBV7-2 combines with J gene TRBJ2-1; TRBD2 is a possible D gene (5 bases). Germline loops: CDR1 SGHTA, CDR2 FQGNSA. CDR3 length: 17 residues. Deletions cut 1 base from V and 1 base from J, with 14 bases between. The CDR3 region is CASSLGSGRGSYNEQFF. The CDR3 DNA follows: TGTGCCAGCAGCTTAGGGTCGGGGAGAGGATCCTACAATGAGCAGTTCTTC.

The V call is TRBV4-3, the J call TRBJ2-1, with 10 bases aligning to TRBD2. The CDR3 covers 16 residues. V dropped 1 base and J dropped 8; count of bases not matched to a gene: 8. CDR1 and CDR2 from the germline V gene are LGHNA and YSLEER. The CDR3 region is CASSQGSLAGVHEQFF. The CDR3 nucleotides read TGCGCCAGCAGCCAAGGTTCGCTAGCGGGAGTCCATGAGCAGTTCTTC.

This clonotype was recorded at least ten times. The rearrangement links TRBV20-1 to TRBJ2-1; TRBD2 aligns across 9 bases. Unmatched junction bases numbered 22, after V lost 6 bases and J lost 4 bases. The CDR3 extends over 19 amino acids. Germline values: CDR1 DFQATT, CDR2 SNEGSKA (reference sequence). This chain's CDR3 is CSAHSHGTSSSGKYNEQFF. CDR3 sequence (DNA): TGCAGTGCCCACAGCCACGGGACATCTTCTAGCGGGAAGTACAATGAGCAGTTCTTC.

This clonotype came up a few times. The chain uses TRBV18 and TRBJ2-5, with D perhaps assigned TRBD1 or TRBD2 (5 bases each). CDR1 is KGHSH, CDR2 LQKENI, per germline. This CDR3 has 14 amino acids. V gave up 3 bases and J gave up 3 bases, with 11 bases separating them. The DNA for the CDR3 is TGTGCCAGCTCACCCGGGACCGAAAAAGAGACCCAGTACTTC. It specifies CASSPGTEKETQYF.

The chain links TRBV10-3 to TRBJ2-2; 10 nucleotides match TRBD2. This CDR3 is built from 14 residues. CDR1 is ENHRY, CDR2 SYGVKD, per germline. Trimming took 10 bases from V and 1 from J; bases not matched to a gene: 3. This CDR3 reads CATRLAGNTGELFF. The DNA of the CDR3 is TGTGCCACCCGACTAGCGGGGAACACCGGGGAGCTGTTTTTT.

There are a few counts of this clonotype. The J gene is TRBJ1-5, the V gene TRBV6-2 or TRBV6-3; no clear D gene. Germline CDR1 MNHEY, CDR2 SVGEGT. The CDR3 contains 13 residues. V dropped 1 base and J dropped 3 bases, with 4 bases sitting between them. The chain's CDR3 is CASSYYYNQPQHF. The CDR3 DNA reads as TGTGCCAGCAGTTACTACTACAATCAGCCCCAGCATTTT.

This chain links TRBV20-1 with TRBJ1-1; TRBD1 might be the D (5 bases). CDR1 and CDR2 (germline): DFQATT, SNEGSKA (reference sequence). The CDR3 is 13 residues long. Trimming pared 1 base from V and 4 bases from J, leaving 10 bases between. In DNA, the CDR3 is TGCAGTGCTAGAGTGGAAGGGACCACTGAAGCTTTCTTT. It translates to CSARVEGTTEAFF.